This T cell receptor beta chain was found in a study of beta chain features in type 1 diabetes. With respect to this clone: Its target is unknown.

Sorted populations all had greater than 98% purity. The entirety of the isolated RNA underwent reverse transcription, so expressed TCRB transcripts were sequenced. About 3.57 million reads were obtained on average from naive, central memory and regulatory T cell samples. The data were produced by immunoSEQ multiplex PCR, yet TCRdb's version contains in-frame clones alone and is incomplete. This table holds hundreds of thousands of clones, 30% found once. There are 12 residues in the CDR3. In germline, CDR1 is GTSNPN, CDR2 SVGIG (reference sequence). Trimming took 1 base from V and 6 from J, leaving 9 bases between them. Whole-study results and caveats: Shortening of TCRB CDR3s, moderate but significant, appeared in all four CD4+ subsets of Type 1 diabetes patients.

This receptor was obtained from a man younger than 30 in good health. Sequenced: naive CD4+ T cells from blood. This chain uses TRBV30 with TRBJ1-1; D call uncertain. CDR3 protein: CAWSGMVPEAFF. CDR3 nucleotides: TGTGCCTGGAGTGGGATGGTCCCTGAAGCTTTCTTT.